The present T cell receptor beta chain was sequenced within a study of CD8+CD57+ T cells in acquired aplastic anemia. This clonotype was seen many times. CDR3 and TCR beta VDJ profiling relied on a genomic DNA template. TCRdb used MiXCR to reprocess the reads, holding one entry per CDR3 protein. The sample gives approximately 470,000 distinct CDR3 sequences, 25% to 40% of which show up once; less than 1% is in the top ten. Trimming at V came to 3 bases and at J to 4 bases, leaving 2 bases not matched to a gene. This CDR3 is built from 13 residues. CDR1 and CDR2 from the germline V gene are LGHNA and YSLEER. Flow cytometry had shown expanded CD8+CD57+ cells in the patients chosen for sequencing.

This chain connects TRBV4-3 to TRBJ2-7; the match to TRBD1 covers 8 bases. The clonotype was recovered from a human donor with aplastic anemia. Specimen: sorted CD4+, CD8+, or CD8+CD57+ T cells (not recorded which) from PBMCs. The CDR3 reads CASSQDREYEQYF. CDR3 nucleotide sequence: TGCGCCAGCAGCCAGGACAGGGAATACGAGCAGTACTTC.